Following are 14 T cell receptor beta chains from one sample sequenced in a study of cytomegalovirus exposure and HLA in healthy donors. PCR involved 60 Vbeta and 13 Jbeta primers. The data were produced by immunoSEQ multiplex PCR, yet TCRdb's version contains in-frame clones alone and is incomplete. This repertoire shows about 120,000 clones, about 86% found once; its top ten account for 2% to 2.5%. Material: PBMCs. These receptors all come from a woman between 40 and 50 years old in good health and CMV-seronegative.

This chain uses TRBV5-1 with TRBJ2-5; possible D gene TRBD1, 6 bases. The J call may be faulty, since TRBJ2-7 better matches the DNA end. The CDR3 covers 14 residues. Germline V CDR1 and CDR2: SGHRS, YFSETQ. The CDR3 bases are TGCGCCAGCAGCGAGCTACAGGGTTCCTACGAGCAGTACTTC. It encodes CASSELQGSYEQYF.

This chain uses TRBV19 with TRBJ2-7; TRBD1 is a possible D gene (6 bases). There are 13 residues in the CDR3. The V and J ends lost 3 bases and 4 bases respectively, with 10 bases between them. The germline CDR1 and CDR2 sequences are LNHDA and SQIVND (reference sequence). The CDR3, as DNA: TGTGCCAGTAGTATGGGCAGGGGATACGAGCAGTACTTC. Its protein product is CASSMGRGYEQYF.

V is TRBV6-5 and J is TRBJ2-7; D is perhaps TRBD2 (6 bases). Germline loops: CDR1 MNHEY, CDR2 SVGAGI. The CDR3 length is 14 residues. The V end lost 4 bases, the J end lost 1 base, and 11 bases lay between the germline ends. The CDR3 loop reads CASSFRGASYEQYF. CDR3 sequence (DNA): TGTGCCAGCAGTTTCCGCGGGGCATCCTACGAGCAGTACTTC.

This clone has a handful of counts. The CDR3 coding sequence is TGTGCCAGCAGCTTATCTCCAGCGGGGGGAGGCACTGAAGCTTTCTTT. Its translation is CASSLSPAGGGTEAFF. The J gene is TRBJ1-1, the V gene TRBV7-2; D is perhaps TRBD1 (5 bases). Germline V lookup: CDR1 SGHTA, CDR2 FQGNSA. CDR3 size: 16 residues. V was clipped by 2 bases and J by 4 bases, with 17 bases between them. The complete variable domain, with remaining parts taken from reference TRBV7-2 and TRBJ1-1, reads GAGVSQSPSNKVTEKGKDVELRCDPISGHTALYWYRQSLGQGLEFLIYFQGNSAPDKSGLPSDRFSAERTGGSVSTLTIQRTQQEDSAVYLCASSLSPAGGGTEAFFGQGTRLTVV.

This chain joins TRBV5-4 and TRBJ1-2, with 8 bases lining up with TRBD1. The V gene's germline CDR1 is SGHNT and CDR2 YYREEE (reference sequence). The CDR3 sequence is 14 residues long. V lost 2 bases and J lost 8; bases outside the gene matches: 8. The CDR3 region is CASSFGTGRGGYTF. CDR3 nucleotide sequence: TGTGCCAGCAGCTTCGGGACAGGCCGAGGGGGCTACACCTTC. Full variable domain (outside the CDR3, taken from reference TRBV5-4 and TRBJ1-2): ETGVTQSPTHLIKTRGQQVTLRCSSQSGHNTVSWYQQALGQGPQFIFQYYREEENGRGNFPPRFSGLQFPNYSSELNVNALELDDSALYLCASSFGTGRGGYTFGSGTRLTVV.

The J gene is TRBJ1-2, the V gene TRBV7-8; no firm D call. Germline CDR1 reads SGHVS; CDR2 reads FQNEAQ. This CDR3 is built from 13 residues. Trimming took 4 bases from V and 2 from J, leaving 8 bases between them. The CDR3 spells CASSSERNYGYTF. The CDR3 bases are TGTGCCAGCAGCTCCGAGCGGAACTATGGCTACACCTTC. Using reference TRBV7-8 and TRBJ1-2 for the parts outside the CDR3, the full variable domain is GAGVSQSPRYKVAKRGQDVALRCDPISGHVSLFWYQQALGQGPEFLTYFQNEAQLDKSGLPSDRFFAERPEGSVSTLKIQRTQQEDSAVYLCASSSERNYGYTFGSGTRLTVV.

This chain joins TRBV28 and TRBJ2-5, with D uncertain. Trimming removed 2 bases from V and 5 bases from J, with 18 bases in between. CDR3 length equals 16 residues. Per germline, CDR1 MDHEN and CDR2 SYDVKM. CDR3 sequence: CASSLQLRRLRETQYF. The CDR3 DNA is TGTGCCAGCAGTTTACAGCTTCGGCGGCTCCGGGAGACCCAGTACTTC.

V gene TRBV7-2 combines with J gene TRBJ2-5; 7 bases are shared with TRBD2. The closer fit of TRBJ2-7 to the DNA end suggests the J call may be wrong. CDR3 length: 15 residues. Germline lookup yields CDR1 SGHTA and CDR2 FQGNSA. CDR3 in amino acids: CASSPGGAGTYEQYF. CDR3 nucleotides: TGTGCCAGCAGCCCGGGAGGAGCGGGGACCTACGAGCAGTACTTC.

This clone was recorded a few times. The rearrangement links TRBV27 to TRBJ1-6; D is undetermined. CDR3 length: 15 residues. Germline V gives CDR1 MNHEY, CDR2 SMNVEV (reference sequence). V was shortened by 7 bases and J by 9 bases, with 19 bases between the two germline ends. CDR3 loop: CASTRGGLEGSPLHF. CDR3 sequence (DNA): TGTGCCAGCACCCGAGGAGGGCTGGAAGGTTCACCCCTCCACTTT.

The table lists this clone with a count of one. The CDR3 DNA sequence: TGCGCCAGCAGCCAACCCGGGGACTACTATGGCTACACCTTC. Protein: CASSQPGDYYGYTF. The gene calls are TRBV4-1 and TRBJ1-2; D might be TRBD1 (5 bases). CDR3 size: 14 residues. Between the trimmed V and J ends, which lost 2 bases and 3 bases, there was a span of 10 bases. The germline V gene has CDR1 MGHRA and CDR2 YSYEKL.

Note on this clone: The junction does not match germline at one end; this may be a read error. The V and J genes are TRBV7-9 and TRBJ2-2, with 10 bases matching TRBD2. CDR1 and CDR2 (germline): SEHNR, FQNEAQ (reference sequence). This CDR3 is 16 amino acids long. CDR3 sequence: CSSSSPPGTSEGELFF. CDR3 nucleotides: TGTTCCAGCAGCTCCCCGCCCGGGACTAGCGAAGGGGAGCTGTTTTTT. Full variable domain (rest looked up from reference TRBV7-9 and TRBJ2-2): DTGVSQNPRHKITKRGQNVTFRCDPISEHNRLYWYRQTLGQGPEFLTYFQNEAQLEKSRLLSDRFSAERPKGSFSTLEIQRTEQGDSAMYLCSSSSPPGTSEGELFFGEGSRLTVL.

The chain joins TRBV11-2 to TRBJ2-2; D is possibly TRBD2 (7 bases). The CDR3 consists of 15 residues. V was cut by 4 bases and J by 4 bases, with 13 bases left in between. CDR1 is SGHAT, CDR2 FQNNGV, per germline. The CDR3 sequence is CASSWGGQITGELFF. The CDR3 DNA reads as TGTGCCAGCAGCTGGGGGGGGCAGATCACCGGGGAGCTGTTTTTT.

The V gene is TRBV30, the J gene TRBJ2-7, with TRBD1 matching 8 bases. The germline gives CDR1 GTSNPN, CDR2 SVGIG (reference sequence). The V and J ends lost 6 bases and 2 bases, in that order; junction bases with no gene match: 9. This CDR3 has 14 amino acids. The CDR3: CACTGGAVPYEQYF. The CDR3 region has the DNA TGTGCCTGTACAGGGGGAGCAGTTCCCTACGAGCAGTACTTC.

The V call is TRBV6-5, the J call TRBJ1-6; 9 nucleotides line up with TRBD1. This CDR3 region has 14 residues. CDR1 is MNHEY, CDR2 SVGAGI, per germline. Unmatched junction bases numbered 7, after V lost 7 bases and J lost 9 bases. The CDR3 loop reads CASTTGQGSSPLHF. CDR3 coding DNA: TGTGCCAGCACTACCGGACAGGGGAGTTCACCCCTCCACTTT.